The rows below give T cell receptor beta chains drawn from one sample of a study of T cells in Graves' hyperthyroidism and ophthalmopathy. TCRdb re-called the multiplex PCR reads with MiXCR, one entry per CDR3 protein. The sample includes 480,000 or so distinct CDR3 sequences, 46% of them seen just once. The material sequenced was peripheral blood or thyroid tissue (not recorded which). The receptors derive from an adult woman with Graves' disease, either hyperthyroidism or ophthalmopathy (not recorded which). CDR3s include the opening cysteine and the closing phenylalanine or tryptophan. The order of the fields is V gene, D gene, J gene, clone size, CDR3 protein, CDR3 DNA. A D gene is named only where the DNA matches it firmly. Clone size is shown for a subset of rows, as once, few, many or a class of expanded clone.

v_gene: TRBV5-5
d_gene: TRBD1
j_gene: TRBJ1-2
abundance: NA
CDR3aa: CASSIFGTGGLGYTF
CDR3nt: TGTGCCAGCAGCATATTCGGGACAGGGGGTTTAGGCTACACCTTC

v_gene: TRBV2
d_gene: TRBD1
j_gene: TRBJ2-4
abundance: NA
CDR3aa: CASSPIDRGFGNIQYF
CDR3nt: TGTGCCAGCAGTCCCATCGACAGGGGATTTGGAAACATTCAGTACTTC

v_gene: TRBV24-1
d_gene: TRBD2
j_gene: TRBJ2-5
abundance: NA
CDR3aa: CALAGGPRETQYF
CDR3nt: TGTGCCCTAGCGGGAGGGCCTCGCGAGACCCAGTACTTC

v_gene: TRBV12-3/TRBV12-4
d_gene: TRBD2
j_gene: TRBJ2-7
abundance: many
CDR3aa: CASSPSGRGSYEQYF
CDR3nt: TGTGCCAGCAGCCCTAGCGGGAGAGGGTCCTACGAGCAGTACTTC

v_gene: TRBV27
d_gene: TRBD1
j_gene: TRBJ1-6
abundance: many
CDR3aa: CASSEGTGVPNSPLHF
CDR3nt: TGTGCCAGCAGTGAAGGGACAGGCGTACCAAATTCACCCCTCCACTTT

v_gene: TRBV9
d_gene: NA
j_gene: TRBJ2-5
abundance: NA
CDR3aa: CASSVSAGETQYF
CDR3nt: TGTGCCAGCAGCGTGTCAGCCGGAGAGACCCAGTACTTC

v_gene: TRBV28
d_gene: NA
j_gene: TRBJ1-1
abundance: NA
CDR3aa: CASRYRTEAFF
CDR3nt: TGTGCCAGCAGATATAGAACTGAAGCTTTCTTT

v_gene: TRBV24-1
d_gene: NA
j_gene: TRBJ1-5
abundance: few
CDR3aa: CATSEQVNQPQHF
CDR3nt: TGTGCCACCAGTGAACAGGTGAATCAGCCCCAGCATTTT

v_gene: TRBV10-2
d_gene: TRBD1
j_gene: TRBJ1-5
abundance: NA
CDR3aa: CAIGTGHNQPQHF
CDR3nt: TGCGCCATCGGGACAGGGCACAATCAGCCCCAGCATTTT

v_gene: TRBV11-2
d_gene: NA
j_gene: TRBJ1-2
abundance: NA
CDR3aa: CASSLVSGNYGYTF
CDR3nt: TGTGCCAGCAGCTTAGTGTCAGGAAACTATGGCTACACCTTC

v_gene: TRBV12-3/TRBV12-4
d_gene: NA
j_gene: TRBJ2-2
abundance: many
CDR3aa: CASSPRTQRNTGELFF
CDR3nt: TGTGCCAGCAGTCCCCGGACGCAGAGAAACACCGGGGAGCTGTTTTTT

v_gene: TRBV10-3
d_gene: NA
j_gene: TRBJ1-5
abundance: NA
CDR3aa: CAISEGASNQPQHF
CDR3nt: TGTGCCATCAGTGAGGGTGCCAGCAATCAGCCCCAGCATTTT

v_gene: TRBV2
d_gene: TRBD2
j_gene: TRBJ2-3
abundance: NA
CDR3aa: CASSEWVAGGTDTQYF
CDR3nt: TGTGCCAGCAGTGAATGGGTAGCGGGAGGGACAGATACGCAGTATTTT

v_gene: TRBV12-3/TRBV12-4
d_gene: NA
j_gene: TRBJ2-6
abundance: once
CDR3aa: CASVGMNTEAF
CDR3nt: TGTGCCAGCGTGGGGATGAACACTGAAGCTTTC

v_gene: TRBV29-1
d_gene: NA
j_gene: TRBJ1-6
abundance: NA
CDR3aa: CSVREDGKSPLHF
CDR3nt: TGCAGCGTGAGGGAGGATGGGAAGTCACCCCTCCACTTT

v_gene: TRBV20-1
d_gene: NA
j_gene: TRBJ1-5
abundance: many
CDR3aa: CSAPGQFDGYQPQHF
CDR3nt: TGCAGTGCCCCGGGACAATTCGACGGATATCAGCCCCAGCATTTT

v_gene: TRBV7-6
d_gene: NA
j_gene: TRBJ1-6
abundance: NA
CDR3aa: CASSFGGSPLHF
CDR3nt: TGTGCCAGCTCTTTCGGGGGGTCACCCCTCCACTTT